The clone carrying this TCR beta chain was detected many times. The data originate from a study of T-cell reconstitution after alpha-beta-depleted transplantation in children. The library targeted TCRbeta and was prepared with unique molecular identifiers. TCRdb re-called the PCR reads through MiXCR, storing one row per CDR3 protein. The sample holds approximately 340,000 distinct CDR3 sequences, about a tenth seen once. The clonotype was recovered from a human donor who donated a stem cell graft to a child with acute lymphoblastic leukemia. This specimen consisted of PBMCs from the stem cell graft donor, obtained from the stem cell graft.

CDR3 in DNA: TGTGCCAGCAGTTACGGGGAGAAAGAGACCCAGTACTTC. It is translated as CASSYGEKETQYF. This chain connects TRBV6-5 to TRBJ2-5; weak D call: TRBD2 (5 bases). CDR3 length: 13 amino acids. Trimming cost V 2 bases and J 3 bases, with 7 bases left between them. Germline CDR1 reads MNHEY; CDR2 reads SVGAGI.